These 16 T cell receptor beta chains came from one sample sequenced in a study of blood T cells in healthy people across ages (dated by TCRdb to 2015 to 2017). Libraries were made using 5' RACE. These reads were obtained on an Illumina HiSeq 2500. A second PCR of roughly 7 to 12 cycles was performed with a sample-barcoded 5' primer and a J-beta primer mix. TCRdb reworked the public reads: Q25 trimming with fastp, MiXCR clone assembly, productive beta chains retained. Each entry merges the rows of one CDR3 protein and shows their most common DNA and genes. The sample table contains roughly 1,100,000 distinct CDR3 sequences; only one count was recorded for around 27% of them. Approximately 0.75% of the sample rests with the top ten. These data are also associated with another study on T cells of mothers and their children.

Sequenced material: blood. The receptors stem from a girl aged 2-9 years in good health.

The chain uses TRBV20-1 and TRBJ2-1; D is unresolved. Germline CDR1 DFQATT, CDR2 SNEGSKA (reference sequence). CDR3 length: 11 amino acids. The germline V and J ends were trimmed by 6 bases and 7 bases, with 10 bases remaining between them. The CDR3 loop reads CSATLSNEQFF. The DNA for the CDR3 is TGCAGTGCCACCCTTTCTAATGAGCAGTTCTTC.

The chain couples TRBV4-3 to TRBJ2-5; D tentatively fits TRBD1 or TRBD2 (5 bases each). The length of the CDR3 is 15 residues. The V gene's germline CDR1 is LGHNA and CDR2 YSLEER. The ends were cut back, 0 bases at V and 5 bases at J, with 13 bases in the middle. CDR3 bases: TGCGCCAGCAGCCAAGATCGGGGCAGGGTGGAGACCCAGTACTTC. It yields the protein CASSQDRGRVETQYF.

This chain uses TRBV10-3 with TRBJ2-5; D call uncertain. The J call may be faulty, since TRBJ2-1 better matches the DNA end. The CDR3 loop spans 13 amino acids. Per the germline V gene, CDR1 is ENHRY and CDR2 is SYGVKD. CDR3 region: CAISAGPEDEQFF. In DNA, the CDR3 is TGTGCCATCAGTGCTGGACCCGAGGATGAGCAGTTCTTC.

This clonotype was detected only a few times. The CDR3 DNA reads as TGTGCCAGCAGCTTGGAGGAGAACTACGAGCAGTACTTC. Amino acids: CASSLEENYEQYF. The rearrangement links TRBV7-9 to TRBJ2-5; the D gene is possibly TRBD2 (5 bases). The closer fit of TRBJ2-7 to the DNA end suggests the J call may be wrong. This CDR3 is 13 amino acids long. Germline assignment: CDR1 SEHNR and CDR2 FQNEAQ (reference sequence).

V is TRBV29-1 and J is TRBJ2-1, with TRBD2 matching over 13 bases. The CDR3 covers 18 residues. Germline trimming cut 4 bases from V and 0 bases from J; bases unmatched to any gene: 9. CDR1 and CDR2 from the germline V gene are SQVTM and ANQGSEA. The CDR3 protein is CSVGGLAGPMASYNEQFF. The DNA of the CDR3 is TGCAGCGTTGGGGGACTAGCGGGACCGATGGCCTCCTACAATGAGCAGTTCTTC.

In its sample, this clonotype was seen once. DNA for the CDR3: TGTGCCAGCAGTGTCGGGGGCGCGGACACTGAAGCTTTCTTT. Its protein is CASSVGGADTEAFF. V gene TRBV25-1 combines with J gene TRBJ1-1; D may be TRBD1 (6 bases). Trimming stripped 4 bases from V and 3 bases from J, with 12 bases between. The CDR3 has 14 amino acids. Germline CDR1 is MGHDK and CDR2 is SYGVNS.

This clonotype was counted only a few times. The rearrangement uses TRBV6-2 or TRBV6-3 and TRBJ2-4; no firm D call. This CDR3 is 13 amino acids long. V was pared by 2 bases and J by 11 bases, with 13 bases between. Germline values: CDR1 MNHEY, CDR2 SVGEGT. In DNA form, the CDR3 reads TGTGCCAGCAGTTACGATCTTCCGGCGGTTCAGTACTTC. Protein sequence: CASSYDLPAVQYF.

This clonotype was counted ten times or more. This sequence joins TRBV4-3 and TRBJ1-6; possible D gene TRBD1, 6 bases. Trimming stripped 4 bases from V and 5 bases from J, with 6 bases between. CDR1 and CDR2 (germline): LGHNA, YSLEER. The CDR3 is 13 residues long. The CDR3: CASSRQDNSPLHF. The CDR3 nucleotides are TGCGCCAGCAGCCGACAGGATAATTCACCCCTCCACTTT.

V usage is TRBV7-2 and J usage is TRBJ2-5, with 12 bases identical to TRBD2. The assigned J gene may be wrong: the sequence end matches TRBJ2-1 better. CDR1 is SGHTA, CDR2 FQGNSA, per germline. This CDR3 has 19 amino acids. CDR3 protein: CASSLSLITSGRPYNEQFF. The CDR3 nucleotides read TGTGCCAGCAGCTTATCCCTAATCACTAGCGGGAGGCCATACAATGAGCAGTTCTTC.

This chain connects TRBV28 to TRBJ2-3; TRBD1 might be the D (6 bases). The germline V gene encodes CDR1 MDHEN and CDR2 SYDVKM. This CDR3 contains 15 residues. Trimming took 5 bases from V and 3 from J, leaving 15 bases between them. CDR3 coding DNA: TGTGCCAGCAGTCCGAGACAGGACGCAACAGATACGCAGTATTTT. Translation: CASSPRQDATDTQYF.

This clonotype was observed a few times. The chain couples TRBV6-2 or TRBV6-3 to TRBJ2-5, with unresolved D. The assigned J gene may be wrong: the sequence end matches TRBJ2-7 better. The length of the CDR3 is 14 residues. Germline CDR1 is MNHEY and CDR2 is SVGEGT. CDR3 amino acids: CASSEWGSFYEQYF. In DNA form, the CDR3 reads TGTGCCAGCTCCGAGTGGGGAAGTTTCTACGAGCAGTACTTC.

This clonotype was detected only a few times. V is TRBV5-1 and J is TRBJ2-3, with 7 bases that match TRBD2. The CDR3 totals 16 residues. V gave up 6 bases and J gave up 1 base; unmatched junction bases: 11. Germline assignment: CDR1 SGHRS and CDR2 YFSETQ. The CDR3 is CASTFMAGAGTDTQYF. For the CDR3, the DNA is TGCGCCAGCACCTTTATGGCGGGAGCAGGCACAGATACGCAGTATTTT.

This sequence joins TRBV29-1 and TRBJ2-5; D possibly corresponds to TRBD1 (5 bases). There are 16 residues in the CDR3. Germline CDR1 is SQVTM and CDR2 is ANQGSEA. V lost 0 bases and J lost 2, with 16 bases in between. CDR3: CSVEDLVWRQQETQYF. In nucleotides, the CDR3 is TGCAGCGTTGAAGATCTTGTATGGAGACAGCAAGAGACCCAGTACTTC.

This clonotype was seen a few times. The rearrangement links TRBV7-8 to TRBJ1-1; 8 positions agree with TRBD1. The J segment lost 3 bases and the V segment lost 4 bases, leaving 7 bases of the junction unmatched. The germline CDR1 and CDR2 sequences are SGHVS and FQNEAQ. The CDR3 spans 15 residues. The CDR3 is CASSSRTGTDTEAFF. The DNA for the CDR3 is TGTGCCAGCAGCTCCAGGACAGGGACGGACACTGAAGCTTTCTTT. Variable domain in full (rest from reference TRBV7-8 and TRBJ1-1): GAGVSQSPRYKVAKRGQDVALRCDPISGHVSLFWYQQALGQGPEFLTYFQNEAQLDKSGLPSDRFFAERPEGSVSTLKIQRTQQEDSAVYLCASSSRTGTDTEAFFGQGTRLTVV.

CDR3 protein: CSARGHNSWGSPLHF. CDR3 DNA sequence: TGCAGTGCTAGAGGCCACAACTCTTGGGGTTCACCCCTCCACTTT. The chain couples TRBV20-1 to TRBJ1-6; D call uncertain. The CDR3 contains 15 residues. The V end lost 1 base, the J end lost 9 bases, and 16 bases lay between the germline ends. Germline loops: CDR1 DFQATT, CDR2 SNEGSKA (reference sequence).

About this clonotype itself: The likely explanation is a read error, given a far larger clone one base away. The V call is TRBV28, the J call TRBJ2-7; D unresolved. Germline V lookup: CDR1 MDHEN, CDR2 SYDVKM. The CDR3 spans 11 residues. The V end lost 6 bases, the J end lost 3 bases, and 6 bases lay between the germline ends. The CDR3 region has the DNA TGTGCCAGCAGACCCCTCTACGAGCAGTACTTC. Translating it yields CASRPLYEQYF. Together with reference TRBV28 and TRBJ2-7, the CDR3 gives the full variable domain: DVKVTQSSRYLVKRTGEKVFLECVQDMDHENMFWYRQDPGLGLRLIYFSYDVKMKEKGDIPEGYSVSREKKERFSLILESASTNQTSMYLCASRPLYEQYFGPGTRLTVT.